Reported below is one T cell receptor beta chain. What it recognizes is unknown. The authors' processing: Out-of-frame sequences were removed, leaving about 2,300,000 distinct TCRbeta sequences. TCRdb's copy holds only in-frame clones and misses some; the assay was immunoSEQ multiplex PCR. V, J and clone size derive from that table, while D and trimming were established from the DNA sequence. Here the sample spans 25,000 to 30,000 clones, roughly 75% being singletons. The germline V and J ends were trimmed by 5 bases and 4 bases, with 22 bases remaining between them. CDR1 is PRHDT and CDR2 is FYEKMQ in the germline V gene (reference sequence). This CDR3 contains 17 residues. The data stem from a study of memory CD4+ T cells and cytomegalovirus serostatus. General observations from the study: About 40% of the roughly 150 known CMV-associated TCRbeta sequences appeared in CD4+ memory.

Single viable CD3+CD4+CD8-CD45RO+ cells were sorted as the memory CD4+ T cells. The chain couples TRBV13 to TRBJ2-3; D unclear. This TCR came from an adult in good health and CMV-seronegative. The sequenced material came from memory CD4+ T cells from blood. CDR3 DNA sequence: TGTGCCAGCAGCCCCCGACGGTTGAGCGAAGGTGCAGATACGCAGTATTTT. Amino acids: CASSPRRLSEGADTQYF.